One and the same sample provided the 25 T cell receptor beta chains below, sequenced in a study of blood T cell repertoires in COVID-19. Measured with immunoSEQ multiplex PCR; TCRdb has only the in-frame clones, and not every one. The sample lists around 150,000 clones; 84% were seen once. Sample: peripheral blood. The receptors here all came from a man younger than 40 with COVID-19, enrolled during active disease.

The genes are TRBV25-1 and TRBJ2-1; 9 nucleotides line up with TRBD1. Germline CDR1 reads MGHDK; CDR2 reads SYGVNS. The CDR3 contains 14 residues. J was trimmed by 7 bases and V by 8 bases; bases with no gene match: 9. CDR3 DNA: TGTGCCAGCGGTTACCGGGACAGGGAAAATGAGCAGTTCTTC. Translation gives CASGYRDRENEQFF.

The chain carries TRBV5-4 and TRBJ1-6; TRBD1 might be the D (5 bases). This CDR3 is built from 14 residues. Trimming took off 5 bases at V and 5 bases at J, with 11 bases between the two ends. Germline V lookup: CDR1 SGHNT, CDR2 YYREEE (reference sequence). The CDR3 DNA is TGTGCCAGCAGACACGGGGGGAATAATTCACCCCTCCACTTT. Translating gives CASRHGGNNSPLHF.

The chain carries TRBV7-2 and TRBJ2-5, with 10 bases that match TRBD2. J was trimmed by 5 bases and V by 5 bases; bases with no gene match: 8. CDR3 length: 15 residues. In germline, CDR1 is SGHTA, CDR2 FQGNSA. CDR3 DNA sequence: TGTGCCAGCAGCCCTTATCTAGCGGGAGCTGAGACCCAGTACTTC. This gives the protein CASSPYLAGAETQYF.

This clone was counted many times. This chain links TRBV5-5 with TRBJ2-7; 7 bases agree with TRBD1. V shed 4 bases, J shed 5 bases, and the junction held 18 bases outside the gene matches. This CDR3 is built from 17 residues. Germline assignment: CDR1 SGHKS and CDR2 YYEKEE (reference sequence). This CDR3 is CASSRRQGPPRGDEQYF. CDR3 in DNA: TGTGCCAGCAGCCGACGACAGGGACCGCCCCGTGGCGACGAGCAGTACTTC. Variable domain in full (rest from reference TRBV5-5 and TRBJ2-7): DAGVTQSPTHLIKTRGQQVTLRCSPISGHKSVSWYQQVLGQGPQFIFQYYEKEERGRGNFPDRFSARQFPNYSSELNVNALLLGDSALYLCASSRRQGPPRGDEQYFGPGTRLTVT.

The rearrangement joins TRBV30 to TRBJ1-2; a possible D gene is TRBD1 (6 bases). The CDR3 totals 14 residues. CDR1 is GTSNPN and CDR2 is SVGIG in the germline V gene (reference sequence). The germline V and J ends were trimmed by 3 bases and 2 bases, with 13 bases remaining between them. CDR3 nucleotide sequence: TGTGCCTGGAGGACCGGCAGGGGAAACTATGGCTACACCTTC. It codes for CAWRTGRGNYGYTF.

This clone was counted a single time. The chain has TRBV18 and TRBJ2-7; a possible D gene is TRBD2 (5 bases). The CDR3 runs to 13 residues. Germline V gene sequence: CDR1 KGHSH, CDR2 LQKENI. V was trimmed by 3 bases and J by 6 bases, leaving 12 bases between them. The CDR3 DNA reads as TGTGCCAGCTCACCTTCGGGAAGCGGCGAGCAGTACTTC. Protein sequence: CASSPSGSGEQYF.

The chain joins TRBV25-1 to TRBJ2-5; 12 bases map to TRBD1. Trimming took 5 bases from V and 5 from J; bases not matched to a gene: 6. CDR3 size: 15 residues. Germline V gives CDR1 MGHDK, CDR2 SYGVNS. The CDR3 DNA reads TGTGCCAGCAGTTCCCCGGGACAGGGGGCGGAGACCCAGTACTTC. Translation: CASSSPGQGAETQYF. The full variable domain, rest sourced from reference TRBV25-1 and TRBJ2-5, is EADIYQTPRYLVIGTGKKITLECSQTMGHDKMYWYQQDPGMELHLIHYSYGVNSTEKGDLSSESTVSRIRTEHFPLTLESARPSHTSQYLCASSSPGQGAETQYFGPGTRLLVL.

The chain has TRBV3-1 (or the pseudogene TRBV3-2) and TRBJ2-7; a weak D match, TRBD1 (5 bases). The CDR3 loop spans 13 amino acids. V was cut by 2 bases and J by 6 bases, with 11 bases left in between. Per the germline V gene, CDR1 is LGHDT and CDR2 is YNNKEL (reference sequence). The CDR3 protein is CASSQQGSSEQYF. In DNA, the CDR3 is TGTGCCAGCAGCCAACAGGGATCATCCGAGCAGTACTTC.

This sequence joins TRBV7-9 and TRBJ1-2, with D perhaps TRBD1 (5 bases). V lost 5 bases to trimming and J lost 7 bases, with 14 bases between them. The V gene's germline CDR1 is SEHNR and CDR2 FQNEAQ (reference sequence). The CDR3 contains 13 residues. The CDR3 spells CASSPRALGGYTF. The CDR3, as DNA: TGTGCCAGCAGCCCCAGGGCTCTGGGTGGCTACACCTTC.

The chain is built from TRBV14 and TRBJ2-7; 7 nucleotides align to TRBD2. The CDR3 is made up of 14 amino acids. The germline V gene encodes CDR1 SGHDN and CDR2 FVKESK. The junction had 8 bases not matched to a gene; V was cut back by 6 bases and J by 3 bases. The CDR3 DNA reads as TGTGCCAGCAGGAAGGGCGGGAGTCTCTACGAGCAGTACTTC. It codes for CASRKGGSLYEQYF.

The V gene is TRBV5-6, the J gene TRBJ2-7; TRBD1 matches at 12 bases. Germline lookup yields CDR1 SGHDT and CDR2 YYEEEE. The length of the CDR3 is 14 residues. The J segment lost 5 bases and the V segment lost 3 bases, leaving 3 bases of the junction unmatched. CDR3 protein: CASSWDRGQDEQYF. The CDR3 DNA reads TGTGCCAGCAGCTGGGACAGGGGGCAGGACGAGCAGTACTTC.

This chain links TRBV6-1 with TRBJ1-2; a weak D match, TRBD1 (5 bases). CDR1 and CDR2 (germline): MNHNS, SASEGT. Trimming took 2 bases from V and 6 from J, leaving 10 bases between them. There are 13 residues in the CDR3. The CDR3 loop reads CASSEWRGDGYTF. In DNA form, the CDR3 reads TGTGCCAGCAGTGAATGGAGGGGCGATGGCTACACCTTC.

J is TRBJ2-1 and V is TRBV28, with D possibly matching TRBD1 (6 bases). V lost 9 bases, J lost 7 bases, and 22 bases lay in between. Per germline, CDR1 MDHEN and CDR2 SYDVKM. The CDR3 extends over 15 amino acids. The CDR3 is CASSFGTGSLNEQFF. The CDR3 DNA reads as TGTGCCAGTTCCTTCGGAACAGGGTCTCTAAATGAGCAGTTCTTC.

This clone was observed a single time. The chain links TRBV28 to TRBJ2-5, with 13 bases aligning to TRBD2. The CDR3 consists of 17 residues. The junction had 10 bases not matched to a gene; V was cut back by 4 bases and J by 5 bases. Per germline, CDR1 MDHEN and CDR2 SYDVKM. CDR3 coding DNA: TGTGCCAGCAGTTCCCCCACTAGCGGGAGGGCCGGTGAGACCCAGTACTTC. Encoded protein: CASSSPTSGRAGETQYF.

The J gene is TRBJ1-1, the V gene TRBV9; D remains unclear. V was cut by 6 bases and J by 2 bases, with 11 bases left in between. The CDR3 spans 13 residues. Germline V CDR1 and CDR2: SGDLS, YYNGEE. CDR3 bases: TGTGCCAGCACAAGAGGTTTAAACACTGAAGCTTTCTTT. Its protein product is CASTRGLNTEAFF.

This CDR3 is CASSLAVGQGGSPLHF. The CDR3 bases are TGTGCCAGCAGCTTAGCGGTGGGACAGGGTGGATCACCCCTCCACTTT. The chain couples TRBV7-8 to TRBJ1-6; TRBD1 matches at 9 bases. The CDR3 is 16 residues long. The V segment lost 0 bases and the J segment 10 bases; nucleotides outside the gene matches: 7. Per the germline V gene, CDR1 is SGHVS and CDR2 is FQNEAQ.

This rearrangement joins TRBV27 to TRBJ2-6, with TRBD2 matching over 7 bases. V lost 7 bases and J lost 1; bases outside the gene matches: 10. The length of the CDR3 is 17 residues. The germline gives CDR1 MNHEY, CDR2 SMNVEV (reference sequence). In DNA form, the CDR3 reads TGTGCCAGCACACGAGTTGGCGGGAGATCTGGGGCCAACGTCCTGACTTTC. This sequence encodes CASTRVGGRSGANVLTF.

The chain carries TRBV6-5 and TRBJ1-2, with TRBD1 as a possible D gene (6 bases). There are 15 residues in the CDR3. In germline, CDR1 is MNHEY, CDR2 SVGAGI. The V end was cut by 7 bases, the J end by 8 bases, with 23 bases between. CDR3 coding DNA: TGTGCCAGCATCCCGGTTATTGGTGCAGGGACAGGCTACACCTTC. Its protein product is CASIPVIGAGTGYTF.

This sequence joins TRBV27 and TRBJ1-1; D remains unclear. V lost 3 bases and J lost 0, with 11 bases in between. The CDR3 has 15 residues. From germline, CDR1 is MNHEY and CDR2 SMNVEV (reference sequence). In DNA, the CDR3 is TGTGCCAGCAGTTTCGTGAGGGAGTTGAACACTGAAGCTTTCTTT. Residues: CASSFVRELNTEAFF.

The chain joins TRBV7-8 to TRBJ1-4, with TRBD1 matching 10 bases. The V and J ends lost 6 bases and 5 bases, in that order; junction bases with no gene match: 3. Germline lookup yields CDR1 SGHVS and CDR2 FQNEAQ. The CDR3 extends over 14 amino acids. Written as DNA, the CDR3 is TGTGCCAGCAGTCGGGACAGGGGCAATGAAAAACTGTTTTTT. Its protein product is CASSRDRGNEKLFF.

The chain uses TRBV10-2 and TRBJ1-5; 8 nucleotides line up with TRBD1. The V and J ends lost 6 bases and 2 bases, in that order; junction bases with no gene match: 12. Germline V gene sequence: CDR1 WSHSY, CDR2 SAAADI. The CDR3 consists of 17 residues. CDR3: CASRERTGSLGNQPQHF. CDR3 DNA sequence: TGCGCCAGCAGAGAGCGGACAGGGTCCCTTGGCAATCAGCCCCAGCATTTT.

The chain is built from TRBV19 and TRBJ2-1, with D hard to call. Trimming removed 6 bases at V and 2 bases at J, with 11 bases between. In germline, CDR1 is LNHDA, CDR2 SQIVND (reference sequence). The CDR3 covers 14 residues. The CDR3 DNA sequence: TGTGCCAGTAGCCCGGAGAGCCCCTACAATGAGCAGTTCTTC. Encoded protein: CASSPESPYNEQFF.

The CDR3 sequence: CASSPPRTSGSTDTQYF. The DNA for the CDR3 is TGTGCCAGCAGTCCCCCCCGGACTAGCGGGAGCACAGATACGCAGTATTTT. This chain uses TRBV28 with TRBJ2-3; 11 bases line up with TRBD2. Trimming cost V 5 bases and J 0 bases; bases outside gene matches: 7. CDR3 size: 17 residues. The germline CDR1 and CDR2 sequences are MDHEN and SYDVKM.

Points on this clone: The germline gene is not matched at one end of the junction; a read error may be the cause. The CDR3: CATSPGTSGSEDYEQYF. The CDR3 region has the DNA TGTGCCACCAGTCCTGGGACTAGCGGGAGTGAGGACTACGAGCAGTACTTC. The chain employs TRBV28 and TRBJ2-7, with TRBD2 matching 14 bases. The CDR3 extends over 17 amino acids. Germline CDR1 reads MDHEN; CDR2 reads SYDVKM.

The genes are TRBV5-8 and TRBJ2-7; 8 bases match TRBD1. The V gene's germline CDR1 is SGHTS and CDR2 YDEGEE. After removal of 3 bases from V and 1 base from J, the junction contained 3 bases not matched to a gene. The CDR3 loop spans 14 amino acids. CDR3 residues: CASSSRTGSYEQYF. CDR3 nucleotides: TGTGCCAGCAGCTCTCGGACAGGGTCCTACGAGCAGTACTTC.